A single sample gave rise to the 15 T cell receptor beta chains below, sequenced in a study of Tregs in tolerant kidney transplant recipients. TCRdb's copy holds only in-frame clones and misses some; the assay was immunoSEQ multiplex PCR. The sample shows roughly 52,000 clones, about 89% of them seen only once. Recipients received nonmyeloablative bone marrow transplants from related graft donors, with transient mixed chimerism. The specimen comprised CD8+ T cells from blood (PBMCs), sampled 24 months after the transplant. The receptor source for this set is a human patient who received a combined kidney and bone marrow transplant. Some T cells may arise from the graft donor.

V is TRBV11-2 and J is TRBJ1-2, with a possible D match to TRBD1 (5 bases). The CDR3 contains 13 residues. The V gene's germline CDR1 is SGHAT and CDR2 FQNNGV. The V end was cut by 5 bases, the J end by 5 bases, with 12 bases between. This chain's CDR3 is CASSLGRGYGYTF. CDR3 in DNA: TGTGCCAGCAGCCTAGGGAGGGGTTATGGCTACACCTTC.

This clone was observed a handful of times. V is TRBV27 and J is TRBJ1-4, with D hard to call. The CDR3 totals 14 residues. Germline lookup yields CDR1 MNHEY and CDR2 SMNVEV (reference sequence). Trimming took off 6 bases at V and 0 bases at J, with 8 bases between the two ends. CDR3 residues: CASRRLATNEKLFF. CDR3 coding DNA: TGTGCCAGCAGAAGACTTGCAACTAATGAAAAACTGTTTTTT.

The chain employs TRBV9 and TRBJ1-2, with TRBD1 identical over 10 bases. The V gene end was trimmed by 0 bases and the J gene end by 5 bases; junction bases not matched to a gene: 4. The CDR3 has 15 residues. The V gene's germline CDR1 is SGDLS and CDR2 YYNGEE. The CDR3 coding sequence is TGTGCCAGCAGCGTAGGGGGACAGGGGATTTATGGCTACACCTTC. This encodes CASSVGGQGIYGYTF.

The chain joins TRBV6-5 to TRBJ2-5, with 9 bases fitting TRBD2. Gene TRBJ2-7 matches the end of the DNA better, so the J call may be wrong. The CDR3 totals 15 residues. Germline CDR1 is MNHEY and CDR2 is SVGAGI. CDR3 in DNA: TGTGCCAGCTTCAAGGGGCGGGAGGGGCTCTACGAGCAGTACTTC. Protein product: CASFKGREGLYEQYF.

This clone was seen just once. V is TRBV9 and J is TRBJ1-4; TRBD1 aligns across 7 bases. The CDR3 runs 15 residues. The germline V gene has CDR1 SGDLS and CDR2 YYNGEE. Trimming cost V 2 bases and J 7 bases; bases outside gene matches: 8. The CDR3 protein is CASSVAGTASEKLFF. The DNA for the CDR3 is TGTGCCAGCAGCGTTGCAGGGACAGCGAGTGAAAAACTGTTTTTT.

The V and J genes are TRBV19 and TRBJ2-1; TRBD2 matches at 8 bases. CDR1 is LNHDA and CDR2 is SQIVND in the germline V gene (reference sequence). The CDR3 extends over 15 amino acids. V lost 3 bases and J lost 7; bases outside the gene matches: 8. The CDR3 loop is CASSIGGGLRNEQFF. Here the CDR3 DNA reads TGTGCCAGTAGTATCGGGGGGGGCCTGAGGAATGAGCAGTTCTTC.

The chain uses TRBV13 and TRBJ2-5; 7 bases are a match to TRBD2. The CDR3 sequence is 14 residues long. Germline values: CDR1 PRHDT, CDR2 FYEKMQ (reference sequence). The V gene end was trimmed by 4 bases and the J gene end by 1 base; junction bases not matched to a gene: 3. For the CDR3, the DNA is TGTGCCAGCAGCTCAGCGGGATCCCAAGAGACCCAGTACTTC. This codes for CASSSAGSQETQYF.

The chain carries TRBV9 and TRBJ2-1, with 9 bases identical to TRBD2. Germline V gives CDR1 SGDLS, CDR2 YYNGEE. CDR3 length: 16 residues. V shed 1 base and J 7 bases; nucleotides not matched to a gene: 9. CDR3 region: CASSVNAGGPGNEQFF. In DNA form, the CDR3 reads TGTGCCAGCAGCGTAAACGCGGGGGGGCCGGGAAATGAGCAGTTCTTC.

This sequence joins TRBV4-1 and TRBJ2-3; 8 bases align to TRBD1. The CDR3 extends over 15 amino acids. J gave up 10 bases and V 4 bases, and 13 bases lay outside the gene matches. The V gene's germline CDR1 is MGHRA and CDR2 YSYEKL. CDR3 in amino acids: CASSLRDRLYDAQYF. In DNA form, the CDR3 reads TGCGCCAGCAGCCTCCGGGACAGGCTCTATGACGCGCAGTATTTT.

The V call is TRBV4-1, the J call TRBJ2-1; TRBD1 aligns across 7 bases. CDR3 size: 14 residues. Germline V CDR1 and CDR2: MGHRA, YSYEKL. The V gene end was trimmed by 7 bases and the J gene end by 2 bases; junction bases not matched to a gene: 5. The CDR3 loop is CASKGDSTYNEQFF. The CDR3 DNA reads as TGCGCCAGCAAGGGGGACAGTACCTACAATGAGCAGTTCTTC.

The DNA for the CDR3 is TGCGCCAGCAGCCCGATGAGGGGGCCTAACTATGGCTACACCTTC. Translation gives CASSPMRGPNYGYTF. V and J are TRBV4-1 and TRBJ1-2, with 7 bases lining up with TRBD1. The CDR3 runs to 15 residues. The J segment lost 0 bases and the V segment lost 4 bases, leaving 5 bases of the junction unmatched. Germline CDR1 reads MGHRA; CDR2 reads YSYEKL.

This chain joins TRBV5-6 and TRBJ2-5, with D possibly TRBD2 on 6 matching bases. The last part of the DNA fits TRBJ2-7 better; the J call may be wrong. This CDR3 region has 13 residues. Germline CDR1 reads SGHDT; CDR2 reads YYEEEE. CDR3 in amino acids: CASSGAGPYEQYF. The CDR3 coding sequence is TGTGCCAGCAGCGGTGCGGGGCCCTACGAGCAGTACTTC.

This chain links TRBV23-1 with TRBJ2-7, with 10 nucleotides matching TRBD1. TRBV23-1 is recorded as an ORF, its role being uncertain. CDR3 length: 15 amino acids. V gave up 4 bases and J gave up 3 bases; unmatched junction bases: 6. The CDR3 DNA follows: TGCGCCAGCAGTCCCGGACAGGGGGTATGCTACGAGCAGTACTTC. The encoded protein is CASSPGQGVCYEQYF.

This sequence joins TRBV2 and TRBJ2-7, with D tentatively TRBD2 (6 bases). This CDR3 comprises 14 residues. The V end lost 1 base, the J end lost 0 bases, and 7 bases lay between the germline ends. Germline V CDR1 and CDR2: SNHLY, FYNNEI. CDR3 residues: CASSEVAVSYEQYF. CDR3 DNA: TGTGCCAGCAGTGAAGTAGCGGTCTCCTACGAGCAGTACTTC.

This sequence joins TRBV5-1 and TRBJ1-4; maybe TRBD1 (6 bases). The CDR3 sequence is 15 residues long. V lost 0 bases and J 7 bases, leaving 13 bases between the germline ends. Germline V gene data show CDR1 as SGHRS and CDR2 as YFSETQ. The CDR3 DNA reads as TGCGCCAGCAGCTTGGGCGGGGGCACCTTTGAAAAACTGTTTTTT. This codes for CASSLGGGTFEKLFF. Filled out from reference TRBV5-1 and TRBJ1-4, the complete variable domain reads KAGVTQTPRYLIKTRGQQVTLSCSPISGHRSVSWYQQTPGQGLQFLFEYFSETQRNKGNFPGRFSGRQFSNSRSEMNVSTLELGDSALYLCASSLGGGTFEKLFFGSGTQLSVL.